This TCR beta chain originates from a study of CD8 T cells in Susac syndrome. This CDR3 spans 11 amino acids. V was pared by 6 bases and J by 6 bases, with 1 base of the junction left unmatched. The authors carried out high-throughput sequencing of TCR beta. They applied it to CD8+ and CD4+ T cells obtained from blood. Random hexamers served to reverse transcribe roughly 0.45 to 1 ug RNA. Across 54 Vbeta and 13 Jbeta, immunoSEQ multiplex PCR amplified TCR beta CDR3. TCRdb ran MiXCR on the immunoSEQ multiplex PCR reads and lists one entry per CDR3 protein. The sample records some 150,000 distinct CDR3 sequences, about 95% being singletons. Regarding the study as a whole: The CD4+ T cell repertoires in Susac syndrome were not clonally expanded. As the study acknowledged, the number of individuals in its TCR sequencing and HLA analysis was relatively small.

To note about this clonotype: Antigen unknown.

The V and J genes are TRBV12-3 or TRBV12-4 and TRBJ2-7; 8 bases are a match to TRBD1. The material sequenced was CD4+ T cells from PBMCs. This clonotype was sampled from a human donor with Susac syndrome. CDR3 loop: CASSDRGEQYF. CDR3 nucleotide sequence: TGTGCCAGCAGCGACAGGGGCGAGCAGTACTTC.